This passage covers 27 T cell receptor beta chains from one sample sequenced in a study of beta chain features in type 1 diabetes. Since all of the isolated RNA was reverse transcribed, expressed TCRB transcripts were what got sequenced. Data came from immunoSEQ multiplex PCR; TCRdb stores just in-frame clones and leaves some out. The table has a few hundred thousand clones, about 14% seen once. The sequenced material came from naive CD4+ T cells from blood. All receptors derive from a man aged 25-45 years in good health.

This chain links TRBV30 with TRBJ1-2; D remains unclear. The CDR3 contains 14 residues. V was clipped by 0 bases and J by 4 bases, with 12 bases between them. Per germline, CDR1 GTSNPN and CDR2 SVGIG (reference sequence). CDR3 sequence reads: CAWSVREGTYGYTF. The CDR3, as DNA: TGTGCCTGGAGTGTACGTGAGGGAACCTATGGCTACACCTTC.

This clone was seen a handful of times. The chain joins TRBV14 to TRBJ2-1; 13 bases map to TRBD2. Per germline, CDR1 SGHDN and CDR2 FVKESK. The CDR3 loop spans 16 amino acids. The V and J ends lost 4 bases and 4 bases, in that order; junction bases with no gene match: 4. Written as DNA, the CDR3 is TGTGCCAGCAGCCGAGGGACTAGCGGGAATTACAATGAGCAGTTCTTC. Translated: CASSRGTSGNYNEQFF.

The sample holds a few counts of this clone. The chain combines TRBV7-9 with TRBJ2-3; 11 bases align to TRBD2. Trimming took 5 bases from V and 5 from J; bases not matched to a gene: 6. The CDR3 is 15 residues long. Germline V lookup: CDR1 SEHNR, CDR2 FQNEAQ (reference sequence). This chain's CDR3 is CASSPLGLAGDTQYF. As DNA, the CDR3 is TGTGCCAGCAGCCCACTCGGACTAGCGGGAGATACGCAGTATTTT.

The chain uses TRBV29-1 and TRBJ2-3; the D gene is possibly TRBD1 (6 bases). Germline V gene sequence: CDR1 SQVTM, CDR2 ANQGSEA. V was clipped by 3 bases and J by 1 base, with 8 bases between them. The CDR3 is 13 residues long. This CDR3 reads CSVEGHRTDTQYF. The CDR3 region has the DNA TGCAGCGTTGAGGGACACCGCACAGATACGCAGTATTTT.

The count of this clone is one. The CDR3 region is CASSLGVRETQYF. The CDR3 DNA is TGTGCCAGCAGTCTCGGGGTCCGCGAGACCCAGTACTTC. The V call is TRBV5-8, the J call TRBJ2-5; tentative D call: TRBD2 (5 bases). This CDR3 comprises 13 residues. The germline V gene has CDR1 SGHTS and CDR2 YDEGEE. The germline V and J ends were trimmed by 5 bases and 5 bases, with 13 bases remaining between them.

This clone was observed a handful of times. The J gene is TRBJ2-5, the V gene TRBV29-1, with 12 bases identical to TRBD2. J lost 4 bases, V lost 6 bases, and 9 bases had no gene match. The CDR3 is made up of 15 amino acids. Germline-derived CDR1 and CDR2 are SQVTM and ANQGSEA. The CDR3 nucleotides read TGCAGCGTCGGGCTAGCGGGGGGGCTGGGAGAGACCCAGTACTTC. Translation: CSVGLAGGLGETQYF.

This rearrangement joins TRBV7-2 to TRBJ2-3, with 7 bases lining up with TRBD2. J gave up 2 bases and V 4 bases, and 6 bases lay outside the gene matches. CDR1 is SGHTA and CDR2 is FQGNSA in the germline V gene. The CDR3 runs 15 residues. The chain's CDR3 is CASSYASGNTDTQYF. The CDR3 coding sequence is TGTGCCAGCAGCTACGCTAGCGGCAACACAGATACGCAGTATTTT.

This clone has more than one count but fewer than ten. The V and J genes are TRBV5-4 and TRBJ2-2; D call uncertain. Germline V gene lookup returns CDR1 SGHNT and CDR2 YYREEE (reference sequence). CDR3 length: 15 amino acids. Trimming pared 5 bases from V and 6 bases from J, leaving 17 bases between. The CDR3 sequence is CASRGAGTKAGELFF. The CDR3 DNA follows: TGTGCCAGCAGAGGAGCAGGTACCAAGGCCGGGGAGCTGTTTTTT.

This clone showed up just a few times. The V and J genes are TRBV29-1 and TRBJ2-3; weak D call: TRBD1 (6 bases). Trimming cost V 7 bases and J 0 bases, with 14 bases left between them. This CDR3 has 14 residues. The V gene's germline CDR1 is SQVTM and CDR2 ANQGSEA. The CDR3 sequence is CSGTGTSSTDTQYF. In DNA, the CDR3 is TGCAGCGGAACAGGGACCTCTAGCACAGATACGCAGTATTTT.

This clone was picked up a small number of times. The chain couples TRBV14 to TRBJ2-7; D not certain. The CDR3 consists of 11 residues. Germline-derived CDR1 and CDR2 are SGHDN and FVKESK. V was clipped by 4 bases and J by 0 bases, with 1 base between them. CDR3 sequence reads: CASSPSYEQYV. CDR3 bases: TGTGCCAGCAGCCCCTCCTACGAGCAGTACGTC.

The CDR3 is CASERGADTGELFF. CDR3 bases: TGTGCCAGTGAAAGAGGGGCGGACACCGGGGAGCTGTTTTTT. The chain uses TRBV10-3 and TRBJ2-2; either TRBD1 or TRBD2 may supply D (5 bases each). Trimming removed 10 bases at V and 3 bases at J, with 15 bases between. Germline-derived CDR1 and CDR2 are ENHRY and SYGVKD. This CDR3 spans 14 amino acids.

The V call is TRBV20-1, the J call TRBJ2-2; a possible D gene is TRBD1 (5 bases). V lost 7 bases and J 8 bases, leaving 11 bases between the germline ends. CDR3 length equals 11 residues. Germline V CDR1 and CDR2: DFQATT, SNEGSKA (reference sequence). CDR3 sequence (DNA): TGCAGTGTGGGGCCACCGGGGGAGCTGTTTTTT. It encodes CSVGPPGELFF.

The rearrangement joins TRBV10-2 to TRBJ1-5, with no clear D. The CDR3 extends over 14 amino acids. Germline V gene data show CDR1 as WSHSY and CDR2 as SAAADI. Trimming pared 3 bases from V and 1 base from J, leaving 7 bases between. Here the CDR3 reads CASSDRISNQPQHF. The CDR3 nucleotides read TGCGCCAGCAGTGACAGAATCAGCAATCAGCCCCAGCATTTT.

This clone was seen only a few times. This sequence joins TRBV4-3 and TRBJ2-3; 10 bases match TRBD2. From germline, CDR1 is LGHNA and CDR2 YSLEER. The length of the CDR3 is 19 residues. J lost 0 bases, V lost 0 bases, and 9 bases had no gene match. The CDR3, as DNA: TGCGCCAGCAGCCAAGAACCGTCGACTAGCGGGTCTAGCACAGATACGCAGTATTTT. Translated: CASSQEPSTSGSSTDTQYF.

This clone came up a few times. V is TRBV19 and J is TRBJ2-5; TRBD1 aligns across 10 bases. Germline V CDR1 and CDR2: LNHDA, SQIVND (reference sequence). V trimming: 5 bases; J trimming: 5 bases; junction bases outside the gene matches: 8. The CDR3 loop spans 15 amino acids. CDR3 sequence reads: CASSPQTGGVETQYF. In DNA form, the CDR3 reads TGTGCCAGTAGTCCTCAGACAGGGGGCGTTGAGACCCAGTACTTC.

This clone was seen a handful of times. This rearrangement joins TRBV10-3 to TRBJ2-2; D is unresolved. V was cut by 6 bases and J by 6 bases, with 8 bases left in between. The CDR3 sequence is 12 residues long. Germline CDR1 is ENHRY and CDR2 is SYGVKD. The CDR3 coding sequence is TGTGCCATCAGCCTAGGGCCCGGGGAGCTGTTTTTT. This sequence encodes CAISLGPGELFF.

The rearrangement joins TRBV15 to TRBJ2-1; 9 bases map to TRBD2. The CDR3 runs 15 residues. With V trimmed by 4 bases and J by 6 bases, 7 bases remained unmatched. Per germline, CDR1 LNHNV and CDR2 YYDKDF (reference sequence). DNA for the CDR3: TGTGCCACCAGCAAGACTAGCGGAAACCGCAATGAGCAGTTCTTC. Amino acids: CATSKTSGNRNEQFF.

This clone came up a few times. The chain joins TRBV25-1 to TRBJ1-5; 7 nucleotides match TRBD1. Germline V lookup: CDR1 MGHDK, CDR2 SYGVNS. With 5 bases clipped from V and 3 bases from J, the junction kept 7 bases outside the gene matches. This CDR3 spans 15 amino acids. The CDR3, as DNA: TGTGCCAGCAGTCTAGGAACAGGGGCCAATCAGCCCCAGCATTTT. This translates into CASSLGTGANQPQHF.

This chain links TRBV29-1 with TRBJ2-3, with D hard to call. This CDR3 contains 11 residues. Germline V gives CDR1 SQVTM, CDR2 ANQGSEA. Trimming left V 6 bases short and J 3 bases short, with 7 bases between. The CDR3 nucleotides read TGCAGCGTCGAGGTAACAGATACGCAGTATTTT. Residues: CSVEVTDTQYF.

V and J are TRBV7-9 and TRBJ1-4; unclear D gene. The V gene lost 2 bases and the J gene lost 10 bases, with 8 bases spanning the gap. CDR1 and CDR2 (germline): SEHNR, FQNEAQ (reference sequence). The CDR3 consists of 12 residues. CDR3: CASSLLAGKLFF. CDR3 DNA sequence: TGTGCCAGCAGCTTACTGGCGGGAAAACTGTTTTTT.

The gene calls are TRBV4-2 and TRBJ2-1; D possibly matches TRBD1 or TRBD2 (6 bases each). The CDR3 sequence is 14 residues long. Trimming stripped 0 bases from V and 10 bases from J, with 13 bases between. Germline-derived CDR1 and CDR2 are LGHNA and YNFKEQ. The DNA for the CDR3 is TGTGCCAGCAGCCAAGATTTAGGAGGGGGGGAGCAGTTCTTC. Translated, it gives CASSQDLGGGEQFF.

The chain links TRBV7-2 to TRBJ1-6, with D possibly being TRBD1 (5 bases). Germline assignment: CDR1 SGHTA and CDR2 FQGNSA. The CDR3 has 15 amino acids. V lost 5 bases, J lost 7 bases, and 15 bases lay in between. Here the CDR3 reads CASSPPAGANSPLHF. The DNA for the CDR3 is TGTGCCAGCAGCCCCCCGGCCGGGGCCAATTCACCCCTCCACTTT. Drawing the rest from reference TRBV7-2 and TRBJ1-6, the complete variable domain is GAGVSQSPSNKVTEKGKDVELRCDPISGHTALYWYRQSLGQGLEFLIYFQGNSAPDKSGLPSDRFSAERTGGSVSTLTIQRTQQEDSAVYLCASSPPAGANSPLHFGNGTRLTVT.

The V call is TRBV19, the J call TRBJ1-3; no definite D call. V lost 7 bases to trimming and J lost 0 bases, with 7 bases between them. The CDR3 is 13 residues long. CDR1 LNHDA and CDR2 SQIVND come from the germline V gene (reference sequence). Here the CDR3 reads CASTSPSGNTIYF. The CDR3 region has the DNA TGTGCCAGTACGTCGCCCTCTGGAAACACCATATATTTT.

V and J are TRBV5-6 and TRBJ2-7; TRBD1 agrees at 8 bases. Germline-derived CDR1 and CDR2 are SGHDT and YYEEEE. J lost 6 bases, V lost 2 bases, and 1 base had no gene match. The CDR3 consists of 12 residues. In DNA form, the CDR3 reads TGTGCCAGCAGCTTAACAGGGGGCGAGCAGTACGTC. Translated: CASSLTGGEQYV.

The V and J genes are TRBV10-3 and TRBJ1-5; 7 bases align to TRBD1. V shed 8 bases, J shed 4 bases, and the junction held 8 bases outside the gene matches. The germline V gene has CDR1 ENHRY and CDR2 SYGVKD. The CDR3 totals 14 residues. CDR3 sequence: CAIGAGTENQPQHF. CDR3 DNA sequence: TGTGCCATCGGCGCAGGGACAGAAAATCAGCCCCAGCATTTT.

The CDR3 loop is CASSLANSGGTQYF. As DNA, the CDR3 is TGTGCCAGCAGCTTAGCTAACTCCGGGGGGACCCAGTACTTC. The chain recombines TRBV11-2 with TRBJ2-5; D possibly corresponds to TRBD2 (6 bases). The CDR3 has 14 residues. V gave up 1 base and J gave up 7 bases, with 13 bases separating them. In germline, CDR1 is SGHAT, CDR2 FQNNGV.

The V and J genes are TRBV30 and TRBJ2-1; D is uncertain. V shed 0 bases and J shed 12 bases, with 15 bases lying between them. From germline, CDR1 is GTSNPN and CDR2 SVGIG (reference sequence). The CDR3 runs 13 residues. CDR3 sequence reads: CAWSVILFEGQFF. The DNA for the CDR3 is TGTGCCTGGAGTGTAATTCTGTTTGAAGGGCAGTTCTTC.